The subject of this entry is one TCR beta chain. Its antigen remains unidentified. The sample belongs to a study of a mutant IDH1 vaccine in newly diagnosed glioma. Study information: Treated patients had a mean age of about 40 years and a 62.5% male, 37.5% female split.

Time point meaning: baseline, week 1 (first vaccination visit). Treatment here: pre-vaccination baseline after standard-of-care therapy. Donors had new IDH1-mutant astrocytomas of WHO grade 3 or 4 (ATRX-lost). The germline V gene has CDR1 SNHLY and CDR2 FYNNEI. This CDR3 contains 15 residues. With 2 bases removed from V and 2 bases from J, the gap between germline ends came to 12 bases. Generated by immunoSEQ multiplex PCR, the TCRdb table keeps only in-frame clones and is missing some. The table lists about 34,000 clones, around 80% of them singletons. Regarding the study as a whole: Of the patients, less than 95% had vaccine-induced immune responses.

The clonotype originates from a man in his forties or fifties with glioma. Some clones in this sample may be carry-over from other donors' samples. The sequences come from peripheral blood mononuclear cells (PBMCs), collected from a glioma patient treated with radiotherapy, temozolomide or both. The rearrangement uses TRBV2 and TRBJ2-5, with a possible D match to TRBD2 (6 bases). The CDR3 DNA is TGTGCCAGCAGTGAATTGCGGGGAAAGCAAGAGACCCAGTACTTC. Amino acids: CASSELRGKQETQYF.